Listed below are T cell receptor beta chains from one sample, sequenced in a study of T cells in localized non-small cell lung cancer. Assay used: immunoSEQ multiplex PCR; TCRdb lists only in-frame clones, some missing. Among around 41,000 clones, roughly four fifths were seen once, and the ten largest hold about 8%. The input for sequencing was PBMCs, taken before any cancer treatment. The receptors originated from a man between 40 and 69 years old with stage II lung adenocarcinoma. CDR3s leave out the opening cysteine and the closing phenylalanine or tryptophan. Only part of the rows carry a size: once, few, many, or a class if the clone is expanded.

v_call	j_call	clone_size	cdr3_aa
TRBV2	TRBJ1-5	few	ASTGQGDQPQH
TRBV28	TRBJ1-5	.	ASRRDREGNQPQH
TRBV5-4	TRBJ2-1	.	ASSSPGLAGAWEQF
TRBV5-6	TRBJ2-3	.	ASSSSGTSRTDTQY
TRBV9	TRBJ2-6	.	ASSYSGRAFGANVLT
TRBV7-2	TRBJ2-7	.	ASSWDTSYEQY
TRBV6-6	TRBJ1-5	.	ASSYVGGPQH
TRBV30	TRBJ2-3	.	AVTGASTDTQY
TRBV15	TRBJ2-7	.	ATSVGQGTYEQY
TRBV2	TRBJ2-5	.	ASRLEVASETQY
TRBV7-6	TRBJ2-2	few	ASSDPDRAYTGELF
TRBV5-1	TRBJ2-2	.	ASSTGQGTGELF
TRBV2	TRBJ2-7	.	ASSEKALAYEQY
TRBV9	TRBJ2-2	.	ASSVAAQGSPSELF
TRBV27	TRBJ2-7	.	ASSPGIHYEQY
TRBV6-6	TRBJ2-1	.	ASSYGQGAYDEQF
TRBV11-2	TRBJ1-6	.	ASSWTAYNSPLH
TRBV28	TRBJ2-2	.	ASLRYTGELF
TRBV21-1	TRBJ2-1	.	ASSTIPREQF
TRBV2	TRBJ1-1	.	ASSSSGTARGAF
TRBV27	TRBJ1-1	.	ASSLYPQAGEAF
TRBV5-6	TRBJ1-1	.	ASSSPEREDTEAF
TRBV7-3	TRBJ1-1	.	ASSSDARGEGTEAF
TRBV7-2	TRBJ2-7	.	ASSLLAGGAYEQY
TRBV7-9	TRBJ2-1	.	ASRPTSEDYNEQF
TRBV7-9	TRBJ2-7	.	ASSFTGTSEYEQY